This T cell receptor beta chain was sequenced during a study of identical twins. V lost 0 bases to trimming and J lost 6 bases, with 11 bases between them. CDR3 length: 15 amino acids. Germline loops: CDR1 MGHRA, CDR2 YSYEKL. This clonotype was detected only a few times. TCRdb used MiXCR to reprocess the 5' RACE reads, holding one entry per CDR3 protein. Of about 530,000 distinct CDR3 sequences listed, nearly 15% are singletons. The same data also contributed to another study, on yellow fever vaccine responses in identical twins.

Input material: CD4+ T cells sorted from blood. This receptor was obtained from a woman younger than 30 in good health. The V gene is TRBV4-1, the J gene TRBJ1-4; D uncertain. The CDR3 loop is CASSQDRRLDEKLFF. The CDR3 DNA is TGCGCCAGCAGCCAAGATCGGCGCCTGGATGAAAAACTGTTTTTT.